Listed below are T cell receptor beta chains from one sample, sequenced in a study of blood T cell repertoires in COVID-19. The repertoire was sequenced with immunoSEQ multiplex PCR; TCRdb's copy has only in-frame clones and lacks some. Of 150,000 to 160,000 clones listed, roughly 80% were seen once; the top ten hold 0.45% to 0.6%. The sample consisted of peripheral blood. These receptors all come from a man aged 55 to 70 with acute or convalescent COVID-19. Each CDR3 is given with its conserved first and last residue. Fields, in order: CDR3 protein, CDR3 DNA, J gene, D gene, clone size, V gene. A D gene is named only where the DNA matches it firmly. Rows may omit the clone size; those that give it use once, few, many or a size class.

CDR3 protein: CASSSTGGFGTGELFF
CDR3 DNA: TGTGCCAGCAGCTCGACAGGGGGCTTTGGCACCGGGGAGCTGTTTTTT
J gene: TRBJ2-2
D gene: TRBD1
clone size: once
V gene: TRBV7-9

CDR3 protein: CASTSSGGNEQFF
CDR3 DNA: TGTGCCAGCACCTCTTCAGGGGGCAATGAGCAGTTCTTC
J gene: TRBJ2-1
D gene: TRBD1
clone size: once
V gene: TRBV9

CDR3 protein: CASSLGGLAGVNEQFF
CDR3 DNA: TGCGCCAGCAGCTTGGGGGGACTAGCGGGAGTAAATGAGCAGTTCTTC
J gene: TRBJ2-1
D gene: TRBD2
clone size: -
V gene: TRBV5-1

CDR3 protein: CASSVRQGGTEAFF
CDR3 DNA: TGTGCCAGCAGTGTACGGCAGGGTGGCACTGAAGCTTTCTTT
J gene: TRBJ1-1
D gene: -
clone size: once
V gene: TRBV6-6

CDR3 protein: CASSGWAGNSPLHF
CDR3 DNA: TGTGCCAGCAGTGGATGGGCAGGGAATTCACCCCTCCACTTT
J gene: TRBJ1-6
D gene: -
clone size: -
V gene: TRBV2

CDR3 protein: CASSMTLPPNEQFF
CDR3 DNA: TGTGCCAGTAGTATGACTCTCCCACCCAATGAGCAGTTCTTC
J gene: TRBJ2-1
D gene: -
clone size: -
V gene: TRBV19

CDR3 protein: CASSSAGTGDRNTIYF
CDR3 DNA: TGTGCCAGCAGTTCAGCCGGGACAGGGGATCGAAACACCATATATTTT
J gene: TRBJ1-3
D gene: TRBD1
clone size: once
V gene: TRBV6-2/TRBV6-3

CDR3 protein: CASSQGGVAGAFQETQYF
CDR3 DNA: TGCGCCAGCAGCCAAGGGGGGGTAGCGGGGGCCTTTCAAGAGACCCAGTACTTC
J gene: TRBJ2-5
D gene: TRBD2
clone size: -
V gene: TRBV4-3

CDR3 protein: CASSFDPSVYSGNTIYF
CDR3 DNA: TGCGCCAGCAGCTTCGATCCGTCGGTCTACTCTGGAAACACCATATATTTT
J gene: TRBJ1-3
D gene: -
clone size: -
V gene: TRBV5-1

CDR3 protein: CASSPTGTASSYEQYF
CDR3 DNA: TGTGCCAGCAGCCCCACCGGGACAGCGTCTTCCTACGAGCAGTACTTC
J gene: TRBJ2-7
D gene: TRBD1
clone size: -
V gene: TRBV9

CDR3 protein: CASRSGLAGNTGELFF
CDR3 DNA: TGTGCCAGTAGGTCCGGACTAGCGGGGAACACCGGGGAGCTGTTTTTT
J gene: TRBJ2-2
D gene: TRBD2
clone size: -
V gene: TRBV19

CDR3 protein: CASSTLGFQETQYF
CDR3 DNA: TGTGCCAGCAGTACTCTAGGATTTCAAGAGACCCAGTACTTC
J gene: TRBJ2-5
D gene: -
clone size: few
V gene: TRBV7-2

CDR3 protein: CASRSGQFGGYTF
CDR3 DNA: TGTGCCAGCAGGTCAGGGCAGTTCGGTGGCTACACCTTC
J gene: TRBJ1-2
D gene: -
clone size: -
V gene: TRBV6-5

CDR3 protein: CASTPSPGQSYEQYF
CDR3 DNA: TGTGCCAGTACCCCTTCACCAGGACAGAGCTACGAGCAGTACTTC
J gene: TRBJ2-7
D gene: -
clone size: -
V gene: TRBV19

CDR3 protein: CASSQGDRDRYQPQHF
CDR3 DNA: TGCGCCAGCAGCCAAGGTGACCGGGACAGGTATCAGCCCCAGCATTTT
J gene: TRBJ1-5
D gene: TRBD1
clone size: -
V gene: TRBV4-1

CDR3 protein: CASSPRTGANTGELFF
CDR3 DNA: TGTGCCAGCAGCCCAAGGACAGGGGCGAACACCGGGGAGCTGTTTTTT
J gene: TRBJ2-2
D gene: TRBD1
clone size: -
V gene: TRBV7-8

CDR3 protein: CASRGGGSSPLHF
CDR3 DNA: TGTGCCAGCAGAGGGGGGGGAAGTTCACCCCTCCACTTT
J gene: TRBJ1-6
D gene: -
clone size: once
V gene: TRBV2

CDR3 protein: CSVEGLAGTNNEQFF
CDR3 DNA: TGCAGCGTTGAGGGATTAGCGGGAACGAACAATGAGCAGTTCTTC
J gene: TRBJ2-1
D gene: TRBD2
clone size: -
V gene: TRBV29-1

CDR3 protein: CASSHVTGAGYTF
CDR3 DNA: TGTGCCAGCAGCCATGTTACAGGGGCAGGCTACACCTTC
J gene: TRBJ1-2
D gene: TRBD1
clone size: -
V gene: TRBV4-2

CDR3 protein: CASSPRGRGGYTF
CDR3 DNA: TGTGCCAGCAGTCCCAGGGGGCGCGGAGGCTACACCTTC
J gene: TRBJ1-2
D gene: TRBD1
clone size: -
V gene: TRBV6-5

CDR3 protein: CASRTGENTEAFF
CDR3 DNA: TGTGCCAGCAGGACAGGGGAGAACACTGAAGCTTTCTTT
J gene: TRBJ1-1
D gene: TRBD1
clone size: -
V gene: TRBV6-1

CDR3 protein: CASSLDRNTEAFF
CDR3 DNA: TGTGCCAGCAGCTTAGATAGGAACACTGAAGCTTTCTTT
J gene: TRBJ1-1
D gene: -
clone size: -
V gene: TRBV7-3

CDR3 protein: CASSLGFTGEAFF
CDR3 DNA: TGTGCCAGCAGCTTAGGTTTTACGGGTGAAGCTTTCTTT
J gene: TRBJ1-1
D gene: -
clone size: few
V gene: TRBV11-2

CDR3 protein: CASSTNWGRDYGYTF
CDR3 DNA: TGTGCCAGCAGCACGAACTGGGGGCGCGACTATGGCTACACCTTC
J gene: TRBJ1-2
D gene: -
clone size: few
V gene: TRBV7-9

CDR3 protein: CASSKRQGGTDTQYF
CDR3 DNA: TGTGCCAGCAGCAAAAGACAGGGGGGGACGGATACGCAGTATTTT
J gene: TRBJ2-3
D gene: TRBD1
clone size: -
V gene: TRBV9

CDR3 protein: CASSLDGPLHF
CDR3 DNA: TGTGCCAGCAGCTTAGACGGTCCCCTCCACTTT
J gene: TRBJ1-6
D gene: -
clone size: -
V gene: TRBV11-2

CDR3 protein: CASKPSGQGGTEAFF
CDR3 DNA: TGTGCCAGCAAACCATCGGGACAGGGTGGGACTGAAGCTTTCTTT
J gene: TRBJ1-1
D gene: TRBD1
clone size: -
V gene: TRBV14

CDR3 protein: CASSVGTGSSGANVLTF
CDR3 DNA: TGTGCCAGCAGTGTCGGGACAGGAAGCTCTGGGGCCAACGTCCTGACTTTC
J gene: TRBJ2-6
D gene: TRBD1
clone size: -
V gene: TRBV6-1

CDR3 protein: CASSPSREGAFF
CDR3 DNA: TGCGCCAGCAGCCCATCGAGGGAGGGAGCTTTCTTT
J gene: TRBJ1-1
D gene: -
clone size: -
V gene: TRBV5-1

CDR3 protein: CASMSRGRRTEAFF
CDR3 DNA: TGTGCCAGCATGTCCCGCGGCCGGAGGACTGAAGCTTTCTTT
J gene: TRBJ1-1
D gene: -
clone size: -
V gene: TRBV3-1/TRBV3-2

CDR3 protein: CASSLAGKRTEAFF
CDR3 DNA: TGCGCCAGCAGCTTGGCAGGGAAAAGGACTGAAGCTTTCTTT
J gene: TRBJ1-1
D gene: -
clone size: -
V gene: TRBV5-1

CDR3 protein: CASSLPRGIGQDTQYF
CDR3 DNA: TGTGCCAGCAGCTTACCGCGCGGGATTGGGCAAGATACGCAGTATTTT
J gene: TRBJ2-3
D gene: -
clone size: -
V gene: TRBV7-2

CDR3 protein: CASKRTGSFSYTF
CDR3 DNA: TGTGCCAGCAAACGGACAGGGTCTTTCAGCTACACCTTC
J gene: TRBJ1-2
D gene: TRBD1
clone size: -
V gene: TRBV6-4

CDR3 protein: CSAGQGSSGANVLTF
CDR3 DNA: TGCAGCGCCGGACAGGGGTCTTCTGGGGCCAACGTCCTGACTTTC
J gene: TRBJ2-6
D gene: TRBD1
clone size: many
V gene: TRBV29-1

CDR3 protein: CASSPGQGVRGYEQYF
CDR3 DNA: TGTGCCAGCAGCCCCGGACAGGGAGTAAGGGGGTACGAGCAGTACTTC
J gene: TRBJ2-7
D gene: TRBD1
clone size: -
V gene: TRBV3-1/TRBV3-2